Presented here are 20 T cell receptor beta chains from one specimen sequenced in a study of blood T cell repertoires in COVID-19. The table came from immunoSEQ multiplex PCR; TCRdb's copy has only in-frame clones and leaves some out. The sample lists 400,000 to 450,000 clones, around 86% occurring once. Specimen: peripheral blood. All receptors derive from a young woman with active or convalescent COVID-19.

The CDR3 here is CASSPRTSGRATEQFF. The CDR3 DNA reads as TGTGCCAGCAGTCCTCGGACTAGCGGGAGGGCCACTGAGCAGTTCTTC. The chain recombines TRBV27 with TRBJ2-1; 15 bases map to TRBD2. CDR3 size: 16 residues. Germline CDR1 MNHEY, CDR2 SMNVEV (reference sequence). J lost 9 bases, V lost 5 bases, and 8 bases had no gene match.

The genes are TRBV2 and TRBJ2-6; no clear D. Germline V gene lookup returns CDR1 SNHLY and CDR2 FYNNEI. V lost 5 bases to trimming and J lost 3 bases, with 14 bases between them. The CDR3 consists of 16 residues. Written as DNA, the CDR3 is TGTGCCAGCAGTTACGAGCCCGCAGGTGGGGCCAACGTCCTGACTTTC. Protein product: CASSYEPAGGANVLTF.

This clone was detected a few times. This chain joins TRBV30 and TRBJ1-3, with TRBD1 matching 8 bases. The CDR3 has 18 amino acids. CDR1 is GTSNPN and CDR2 is SVGIG in the germline V gene (reference sequence). J lost 4 bases, V lost 0 bases, and 14 bases had no gene match. For the CDR3, the DNA is TGTGCCTGGAGTGTAAAGGCCCTCGACAGGGGTGACGGAAACACCATATATTTT. Translation gives CAWSVKALDRGDGNTIYF.

The chain has TRBV29-1 and TRBJ2-2; no clear D gene. This CDR3 contains 11 residues. Germline lookup yields CDR1 SQVTM and CDR2 ANQGSEA. V dropped 7 bases and J dropped 8 bases, with 11 bases sitting between them. CDR3 coding DNA: TGCAGCGGAGGTATCCCGGGGGAGCTGTTTTTT. Its protein product is CSGGIPGELFF.

DNA of the CDR3: TGTGCCAGCAGCGTAGCGGGGGGAGCTTACAATGAGCAGTTCTTC. This sequence encodes CASSVAGGAYNEQFF. The rearrangement links TRBV6-4 to TRBJ2-1; 10 bases are a match to TRBD2. V gave up 6 bases and J gave up 4 bases; unmatched junction bases: 6. Germline assignment: CDR1 MRHNA and CDR2 SNTAGT. CDR3 length: 15 residues.

The chain links TRBV28 to TRBJ1-5; no reliable D call. CDR1 MDHEN and CDR2 SYDVKM come from the germline V gene. The CDR3 extends over 18 amino acids. V was clipped by 3 bases and J by 3 bases, with 21 bases between them. This chain's CDR3 is CASSFRHPLVQDNQPQHF. The DNA of the CDR3 is TGTGCCAGCAGTTTCCGACATCCCCTTGTTCAGGACAATCAGCCCCAGCATTTT. Full variable domain (remainder filled in from reference TRBV28 and TRBJ1-5): DVKVTQSSRYLVKRTGEKVFLECVQDMDHENMFWYRQDPGLGLRLIYFSYDVKMKEKGDIPEGYSVSREKKERFSLILESASTNQTSMYLCASSFRHPLVQDNQPQHFGDGTRLSIL.

The J gene is TRBJ2-7, the V gene TRBV2; the match to TRBD1 covers 7 bases. The trim removed 4 bases at V and 4 bases at J, leaving 7 bases unmatched. Per the germline V gene, CDR1 is SNHLY and CDR2 is FYNNEI. The CDR3 loop spans 14 amino acids. In nucleotides, the CDR3 is TGTGCCAGCAGTGCTTGGACAGGTTGGTACGAGCAGTACTTC. The encoded protein is CASSAWTGWYEQYF.

The rearrangement uses TRBV19 and TRBJ2-7; D might be TRBD1 (6 bases). The CDR3 length is 15 residues. V lost 5 bases, J lost 2 bases, and 16 bases lay in between. Germline CDR1 LNHDA, CDR2 SQIVND (reference sequence). The CDR3 DNA follows: TGTGCCAGTAGTGTACAACAGGGACCAGCCTACGAGCAGTACTTC. It yields the protein CASSVQQGPAYEQYF.

This chain joins TRBV6-6 and TRBJ1-1, with D unresolved. The germline V gene has CDR1 MNHNY and CDR2 SVGAGI (reference sequence). The CDR3 is made up of 14 amino acids. Trimming pared 5 bases from V and 0 bases from J, leaving 10 bases between. This CDR3 is CASSKALVNTEAFF. The CDR3 nucleotides are TGTGCCAGCAGTAAGGCGCTAGTGAACACTGAAGCTTTCTTT.

The CDR3 DNA is TGTGCCAGCAGTTTCCCGGGCGGGGGCTACACCTTC. Translation gives CASSFPGGGYTF. The J gene is TRBJ1-2, the V gene TRBV6-5; D gene ambiguous. CDR1 and CDR2 from the germline V gene are MNHEY and SVGAGI. V was clipped by 4 bases and J by 8 bases, with 11 bases between them. The CDR3 contains 12 residues.

This rearrangement joins TRBV30 to TRBJ2-1, with TRBD1 matching 10 bases. Germline CDR1 and CDR2: GTSNPN and SVGIG (reference sequence). CDR3 length equals 13 residues. V was clipped by 8 bases and J by 7 bases; unmatched bases: 8. This CDR3 reads CASGQGVWNEQFF. The CDR3 DNA reads as TGTGCCAGCGGACAGGGGGTATGGAATGAGCAGTTCTTC.

The chain employs TRBV29-1 and TRBJ1-1; D perhaps matches TRBD1 (5 bases). The germline V and J ends were trimmed by 7 bases and 3 bases, with 15 bases remaining between them. CDR3 length: 13 residues. CDR1 and CDR2 (germline): SQVTM, ANQGSEA. The CDR3 loop is CSAHSGGYTEAFF. The CDR3 DNA follows: TGCAGCGCTCACAGTGGGGGGTACACTGAAGCTTTCTTT.

V is TRBV5-1 and J is TRBJ2-1, with D possibly matching TRBD1 (6 bases). The germline V gene has CDR1 SGHRS and CDR2 YFSETQ. V lost 3 bases and J lost 10, with 20 bases in between. The CDR3 consists of 15 residues. The DNA of the CDR3 is TGCGCCAGCAGCTCGCAAATTACAGGGTTTGTGGAGCAGTTCTTC. This translates into CASSSQITGFVEQFF.

V usage is TRBV7-9 and J usage is TRBJ1-2, with D possibly being TRBD1 (6 bases). Germline-derived CDR1 and CDR2 are SEHNR and FQNEAQ (reference sequence). This CDR3 has 15 amino acids. Trimming took off 1 base at V and 6 bases at J, with 15 bases between the two ends. CDR3 sequence reads: CASSLGAGVFDGYTF. In DNA form, the CDR3 reads TGTGCCAGCAGCTTAGGCGCAGGGGTATTCGATGGCTACACCTTC.

The chain couples TRBV6-1 to TRBJ2-1, with D tentatively TRBD1 (5 bases). The germline gives CDR1 MNHNS, CDR2 SASEGT. CDR3 length: 15 amino acids. V was trimmed by 3 bases and J by 7 bases, leaving 16 bases between them. Here the CDR3 reads CASSDWGPGINEQFF. The CDR3, as DNA: TGTGCCAGCAGTGATTGGGGTCCAGGGATAAATGAGCAGTTCTTC.

This sequence joins TRBV2 and TRBJ1-2; maybe TRBD1 (6 bases). The CDR3 covers 14 residues. Between the trimmed V and J ends, which lost 5 bases and 1 base, there was a span of 11 bases. CDR1 SNHLY and CDR2 FYNNEI come from the germline V gene. CDR3 sequence: CASSQQGVNYGYTF. CDR3 DNA sequence: TGTGCCAGCAGTCAACAGGGAGTTAACTATGGCTACACCTTC.

Concerning this clone: A much larger clone sits a single nucleotide away, making a read error possible. This rearrangement joins TRBV27 to TRBJ1-5; 7 bases are a match to TRBD1. Per the germline V gene, CDR1 is MNHEY and CDR2 is SMNVEV (reference sequence). The CDR3 runs to 14 residues. Trimming took 6 bases from V and 1 from J; bases not matched to a gene: 3. This CDR3 reads CASSLTGSNQPQHF. CDR3 in DNA: TGTGCCAGCAGCTTGACAGGGAGCAATCAGCCCCAGCATTTT.

This chain uses TRBV7-2 with TRBJ1-3; no definite D call. The CDR3 is made up of 15 amino acids. Deletions cut 2 bases from V and 0 bases from J, with 8 bases between. The germline CDR1 and CDR2 sequences are SGHTA and FQGNSA. The CDR3 nucleotides read TGTGCCAGCAGCTTATCGGTTCTCTCTGGAAACACCATATATTTT. Protein sequence: CASSLSVLSGNTIYF. The full variable domain, its missing parts supplied by reference TRBV7-2 and TRBJ1-3, is GAGVSQSPSNKVTEKGKDVELRCDPISGHTALYWYRQSLGQGLEFLIYFQGNSAPDKSGLPSDRFSAERTGGSVSTLTIQRTQQEDSAVYLCASSLSVLSGNTIYFGEGSWLTVV.

J is TRBJ2-7 and V is TRBV7-9, with D perhaps TRBD2 (6 bases). Trimming left V 1 base short and J 3 bases short, with 10 bases between. Germline V gene sequence: CDR1 SEHNR, CDR2 FQNEAQ (reference sequence). The CDR3 runs 14 residues. The DNA of the CDR3 is TGTGCCAGCAGCTTAGAGCCAGCGGGCTACGAGCAGTACTTC. This encodes CASSLEPAGYEQYF.

The chain combines TRBV10-3 with TRBJ1-1; D is undetermined. Between the trimmed V and J ends, which lost 10 bases and 4 bases, there was a span of 10 bases. Per the germline V gene, CDR1 is ENHRY and CDR2 is SYGVKD. The CDR3 is made up of 11 amino acids. The CDR3 loop reads CATESGTEAFF. CDR3 sequence (DNA): TGTGCCACCGAGTCGGGCACTGAAGCTTTCTTT.